These T cell receptor beta chains were read from a single sample in a study of blood T cell repertoires in COVID-19. Only in-frame clones appear in the TCRdb table, and some are missing; sequencing was by immunoSEQ multiplex PCR. The sample shows more than 150,000 clones, roughly four fifths of them seen only once. The sequencing input was peripheral blood. Receptor source: a man between 25 and 39 years old with active or convalescent COVID-19. CDR3s include the opening cysteine and the closing phenylalanine or tryptophan. Fields, in order: D gene, J gene, V gene, clone size, CDR3 protein, CDR3 DNA. The D gene is left open where the match is weak. Clone size is given for some rows only: seen once, a few or many times, or a class if the clone is expanded.

D: TRBD1; J: TRBJ1-1; V: TRBV19; size: -; CDR3: CASSIGTGYAFF; DNA: TGTGCCAGTAGTATCGGGACAGGGTACGCTTTCTTT
D: -; J: TRBJ2-7; V: TRBV5-1; size: -; CDR3: CASSDSFEQYF; DNA: TGCGCCAGCAGTGATAGCTTCGAGCAGTACTTC
D: TRBD1; J: TRBJ2-2; V: TRBV11-2; size: few; CDR3: CASSPRGQLNTGELFF; DNA: TGTGCCAGCAGCCCCAGGGGACAGTTGAACACCGGGGAGCTGTTTTTT
D: TRBD1; J: TRBJ1-1; V: TRBV10-2; size: -; CDR3: CASSDAKQGSTEAFF; DNA: TGCGCCAGCAGTGACGCCAAACAGGGGAGCACTGAAGCTTTCTTT
D: TRBD2; J: TRBJ2-7; V: TRBV7-8; size: -; CDR3: CASSQREGGLARNTGPDEQYF; DNA: TGTGCCAGCAGCCAAAGGGAGGGGGGACTAGCGCGAAATACGGGGCCGGACGAGCAGTACTTC
D: TRBD1; J: TRBJ1-2; V: TRBV30; size: -; CDR3: CAWSAGTDNYGYTF; DNA: TGTGCCTGGAGTGCCGGGACAGACAACTATGGCTACACCTTC
D: TRBD1; J: TRBJ2-3; V: TRBV5-5; size: -; CDR3: CASSFRTGGADTQYF; DNA: TGTGCCAGCAGCTTCCGGACAGGGGGCGCAGATACGCAGTATTTT
D: TRBD1; J: TRBJ2-1; V: TRBV28; size: -; CDR3: CASSFRDREGHEQFF; DNA: TGTGCCAGCAGTTTTCGGGACAGGGAGGGCCATGAGCAGTTCTTC
D: TRBD2; J: TRBJ2-3; V: TRBV27; size: -; CDR3: CASSLTAGGLDTQYF; DNA: TGTGCCAGCAGTTTAACGGCGGGAGGGCTTGATACGCAGTATTTT
D: -; J: TRBJ2-7; V: TRBV30; size: -; CDR3: CAWSQSYEQYF; DNA: TGTGCCTGGTCACAGAGCTACGAGCAGTACTTC
D: TRBD1; J: TRBJ1-1; V: TRBV25-1; size: -; CDR3: CASSDQGVLEAFF; DNA: TGTGCCAGCAGTGATCAGGGGGTGTTGGAAGCTTTCTTT
D: -; J: TRBJ1-1; V: TRBV29-1; size: -; CDR3: CSIPLRGNTEAFF; DNA: TGCAGCATACCGTTACGGGGGAACACTGAAGCTTTCTTT
D: TRBD2; J: TRBJ2-3; V: TRBV9; size: once; CDR3: CASSASGRDGTTDTQYF; DNA: TGTGCCAGCAGCGCTAGCGGACGGGACGGCACCACAGATACGCAGTATTTT
D: -; J: TRBJ2-1; V: TRBV4-1; size: -; CDR3: CASSQVSYNEQFF; DNA: TGCGCCAGCAGCCAAGTTAGTTACAATGAGCAGTTCTTC
D: TRBD2; J: TRBJ2-5; V: TRBV5-1; size: few; CDR3: CASRGTSGVDETQYF; DNA: TGCGCCAGCAGAGGGACTAGCGGAGTCGACGAGACCCAGTACTTC
D: -; J: TRBJ1-4; V: TRBV4-1; size: -; CDR3: CASSQEEARNEKLFF; DNA: TGCGCCAGCAGCCAAGAGGAGGCACGGAATGAAAAACTGTTTTTT
D: -; J: TRBJ1-4; V: TRBV12-3/TRBV12-4; size: -; CDR3: CASSRGQGRELFF; DNA: TGTGCCAGCAGCCGGGGACAAGGTCGAGAGCTGTTTTTT
D: TRBD1; J: TRBJ1-4; V: TRBV7-9; size: -; CDR3: CASSPSTGREKLFF; DNA: TGTGCCAGCAGCCCCTCGACAGGGAGAGAAAAACTGTTTTTT
D: -; J: TRBJ2-4; V: TRBV10-2; size: -; CDR3: CASSDMWGLTKNIQYF; DNA: TGCGCCAGCAGTGATATGTGGGGCTTAACCAAAAACATTCAGTACTTC
D: TRBD1; J: TRBJ1-6; V: TRBV30; size: -; CDR3: CASGQGGNSPLHF; DNA: TGTGCCAGTGGACAGGGAGGGAATTCACCCCTCCACTTT
D: TRBD2; J: TRBJ2-1; V: TRBV7-9; size: -; CDR3: CASSTGLAGGSSSYNEQFF; DNA: TGTGCCAGCAGCACGGGACTAGCGGGGGGATCGAGCTCCTACAATGAGCAGTTCTTC
D: TRBD1; J: TRBJ1-2; V: TRBV29-1; size: -; CDR3: CSVRTGGANEDGYTF; DNA: TGCAGCGTTCGGACAGGGGGCGCGAACGAGGATGGCTACACCTTC
D: TRBD1; J: TRBJ1-1; V: TRBV7-9; size: -; CDR3: CASSDRGDTEAFF; DNA: TGTGCCAGCAGCGACAGGGGGGACACTGAAGCTTTCTTT
D: -; J: TRBJ2-5; V: TRBV5-1; size: -; CDR3: CASSLSGQETQYF; DNA: TGCGCCAGCAGCTTGTCAGGCCAAGAGACCCAGTACTTC
D: -; J: TRBJ2-7; V: TRBV9; size: -; CDR3: CASSVGPGIEQYF; DNA: TGTGCCAGCAGCGTAGGCCCCGGGATCGAGCAGTACTTC